A selection of T cell receptor beta chains follows, all from one sample in a study of graft-versus-host responses after intestinal transplantation. The protocol was immunoSEQ multiplex PCR, while the TCRdb copy is restricted to in-frame clones and leaves out a portion. The sample has nearly 100,000 clones, around nine tenths seen once; the top ten hold more than 15%. This sample comprised PBMCs, obtained roughly 68 weeks after intestinal transplant. These receptor sequences come from a human patient who received an intestinal transplant, so some T cells may come from the graft donor. CDR3s include the opening cysteine and the closing phenylalanine or tryptophan. The D gene is left open where the match is weak. Only part of the rows carry a size: once, few, many, or a class if the clone is expanded.

d_gene: .; len: 15; abundance: .; j_gene: TRBJ1-2; v_gene: TRBV6-1; CDR3nt: TGTGCCAGCAGTGAACAGGGGAGAGCTAACTATGGCTACACCTTC; CDR3aa: CASSEQGRANYGYTF
d_gene: TRBD2; len: 14; abundance: .; j_gene: TRBJ2-7; v_gene: TRBV13; CDR3nt: TGTGCCAGCAGCCCGGGGGGGCCTTGGTCCGAGCAGTACTTC; CDR3aa: CASSPGGPWSEQYF
d_gene: TRBD1; len: 13; abundance: .; j_gene: TRBJ1-1; v_gene: TRBV6-5; CDR3nt: TGTGCCAGCAGTCTACAGGGGTACACTGAAGCTTTCTTT; CDR3aa: CASSLQGYTEAFF
d_gene: TRBD1; len: 12; abundance: .; j_gene: TRBJ2-1; v_gene: TRBV6-1; CDR3nt: TGTGCCAGCAGTAACAGGGGGCCTGAGCAGTTCTTC; CDR3aa: CASSNRGPEQFF
d_gene: .; len: 14; abundance: .; j_gene: TRBJ2-7; v_gene: TRBV9; CDR3nt: TGTGCCAGCAGCCCTGGGTCTTCTACTTACGAGCAGTACTTC; CDR3aa: CASSPGSSTYEQYF
d_gene: .; len: 13; abundance: .; j_gene: TRBJ1-4; v_gene: TRBV7-2; CDR3nt: TGTGCCAGCAGCTCCGGTCCCAATGAAAAACTGTTTTTT; CDR3aa: CASSSGPNEKLFF
d_gene: .; len: 15; abundance: .; j_gene: TRBJ2-7; v_gene: TRBV30; CDR3nt: TGTGCCTGGACCCCCCTTTCGGGGACCACCTACGAGCAGTACTTC; CDR3aa: CAWTPLSGTTYEQYF
d_gene: .; len: 13; abundance: .; j_gene: TRBJ2-2; v_gene: TRBV6-5; CDR3nt: TGTGCCAGCAGACCGGGAAACACCGGGGAGCTGTTTTTT; CDR3aa: CASRPGNTGELFF
d_gene: .; len: 13; abundance: .; j_gene: TRBJ2-2; v_gene: TRBV10-2; CDR3nt: TGCGCCAGCAGGGACGCGAACACCGGGGAGCTGTTTTTT; CDR3aa: CASRDANTGELFF
d_gene: .; len: 13; abundance: .; j_gene: TRBJ2-7; v_gene: TRBV7-8; CDR3nt: TGTGCCAGCAGCTCCACTTCAGGCTACGAGCAGTACTTC; CDR3aa: CASSSTSGYEQYF
d_gene: TRBD1; len: 14; abundance: .; j_gene: TRBJ1-1; v_gene: TRBV5-1; CDR3nt: TGCGCCAGCAGATCGGACAGGGGTTTCACTGAAGCTTTCTTT; CDR3aa: CASRSDRGFTEAFF
d_gene: TRBD1; len: 16; abundance: .; j_gene: TRBJ1-2; v_gene: TRBV27; CDR3nt: TGTGCCAGCAGTCCTACCCACGGACAGGGAAGTCTTGGCTACACCTTC; CDR3aa: CASSPTHGQGSLGYTF
d_gene: .; len: 16; abundance: .; j_gene: TRBJ2-7; v_gene: TRBV5-4; CDR3nt: TGTGCCAGCAGCTTGGGTAGTAATCCGGGCGGTTACGAGCAGTACTTC; CDR3aa: CASSLGSNPGGYEQYF
d_gene: .; len: 15; abundance: .; j_gene: TRBJ1-1; v_gene: TRBV5-1; CDR3nt: TGCGCCAGCAGCTCCGTGGCCAGGGTGAACACTGAAGCTTTCTTT; CDR3aa: CASSSVARVNTEAFF
d_gene: TRBD1; len: 14; abundance: .; j_gene: TRBJ1-2; v_gene: TRBV5-1; CDR3nt: TGCGCCAGCAGCTTGGTTGGGACAGACTATGGCTACACCTTC; CDR3aa: CASSLVGTDYGYTF
d_gene: TRBD1; len: 16; abundance: .; j_gene: TRBJ1-5; v_gene: TRBV10-1; CDR3nt: TGCGCCAGCAGTGCCGGGGCCAGGGGGTTTAATGAGCCCCAGCATTTT; CDR3aa: CASSAGARGFNEPQHF
d_gene: .; len: 14; abundance: .; j_gene: TRBJ2-2; v_gene: TRBV25-1; CDR3nt: TGTGCCAGCAGCCCAAGGACATTCTCGGGGGAGCTGTTTTTT; CDR3aa: CASSPRTFSGELFF
d_gene: .; len: 13; abundance: .; j_gene: TRBJ1-1; v_gene: TRBV5-1; CDR3nt: TGCGCCAGCGCCGGGACATCTAACACTGAAGCTTTCTTT; CDR3aa: CASAGTSNTEAFF
d_gene: .; len: 13; abundance: .; j_gene: TRBJ2-7; v_gene: TRBV6-6; CDR3nt: TGTGCCAGCAGCTCTCGACAACCATACGAGCAGTACTTC; CDR3aa: CASSSRQPYEQYF
d_gene: .; len: 15; abundance: .; j_gene: TRBJ1-1; v_gene: TRBV10-3; CDR3nt: TGTGCCATCAGGACTCCGGGACACAAGAACACTGAAGCTTTCTTT; CDR3aa: CAIRTPGHKNTEAFF
d_gene: .; len: 14; abundance: .; j_gene: TRBJ2-1; v_gene: TRBV2; CDR3nt: TGTGCCAGCAGTGACTACCTACCCTACAATGAGCAGTTCTTC; CDR3aa: CASSDYLPYNEQFF
d_gene: TRBD1; len: 16; abundance: .; j_gene: TRBJ1-5; v_gene: TRBV25-1; CDR3nt: TGTGCCAGCAGTGGCTTGGGGGACAGGGGTTGTCAGCCCCAGCATTTT; CDR3aa: CASSGLGDRGCQPQHF
d_gene: .; len: 14; abundance: .; j_gene: TRBJ2-3; v_gene: TRBV29-1; CDR3nt: TGCAGCGTTGACGTAGCGGCAAGCACAGATACGCAGTATTTT; CDR3aa: CSVDVAASTDTQYF
d_gene: .; len: 16; abundance: .; j_gene: TRBJ2-1; v_gene: TRBV4-2; CDR3nt: TGTGCCAGCAGCCCCCCGGGGGACTGGAATCTAGATGAGCAGTTCTTC; CDR3aa: CASSPPGDWNLDEQFF
d_gene: .; len: 13; abundance: .; j_gene: TRBJ1-6; v_gene: TRBV6-6; CDR3nt: TGTGCCAGCAGTTCGGACCTCATAGGGCCCCTCCACTTT; CDR3aa: CASSSDLIGPLHF
d_gene: TRBD1; len: 13; abundance: .; j_gene: TRBJ2-7; v_gene: TRBV5-8; CDR3nt: TGTGCCAGCAGGGGACAGCACTCCTACGAGCAGTACTTC; CDR3aa: CASRGQHSYEQYF
d_gene: .; len: 17; abundance: .; j_gene: TRBJ1-2; v_gene: TRBV5-1; CDR3nt: TGCGCCAGCAGCTGGTTCGGGGCGGGACTCAGAAACTATGGCTACACCTTC; CDR3aa: CASSWFGAGLRNYGYTF
d_gene: .; len: 16; abundance: few; j_gene: TRBJ2-7; v_gene: TRBV12-2; CDR3nt: TGTGCAAGTCGCGATTCTAGCGGGGGGGCCCACTACGAGCAGTACTTC; CDR3aa: CASRDSSGGAHYEQYF
d_gene: .; len: 14; abundance: .; j_gene: TRBJ2-7; v_gene: TRBV7-6; CDR3nt: TGTGCCAGCAGCTTCCGGGGGCGCATCGACGAGCAGTGCTTC; CDR3aa: CASSFRGRIDEQCF
d_gene: .; len: 17; abundance: .; j_gene: TRBJ1-3; v_gene: TRBV18; CDR3nt: TGTGCCAGCTCACAGGGCCTCGTCCCAAAGGCTGGAAACACCATATATTTT; CDR3aa: CASSQGLVPKAGNTIYF
d_gene: .; len: 14; abundance: once; j_gene: TRBJ1-2; v_gene: TRBV5-4; CDR3nt: TGTGCCAGCAGCCCCGGGGGGGCGGAGTATGGCTACACCTTC; CDR3aa: CASSPGGAEYGYTF
d_gene: TRBD2; len: 15; abundance: .; j_gene: TRBJ2-1; v_gene: TRBV7-9; CDR3nt: TGTGCCAGCAGCTTAGCCAGCGGGGGTCCCAATGAGCAGTTCTTC; CDR3aa: CASSLASGGPNEQFF
d_gene: TRBD2; len: 15; abundance: .; j_gene: TRBJ2-7; v_gene: TRBV7-9; CDR3nt: TGTGCCAGCAGCTTATTGAGCGGGGGACCTTACGAGCAGTACTTC; CDR3aa: CASSLLSGGPYEQYF
d_gene: .; len: 13; abundance: .; j_gene: TRBJ1-6; v_gene: TRBV7-9; CDR3nt: TGTGCCAGCAGCTTCGGGGGTGGGTCACCCCTCCACTTT; CDR3aa: CASSFGGGSPLHF
d_gene: .; len: 13; abundance: .; j_gene: TRBJ1-2; v_gene: TRBV4-1; CDR3nt: TGCGCCAGCAGCCCCCTTGGGGGCGTTGGCTACACCTTC; CDR3aa: CASSPLGGVGYTF
d_gene: TRBD1; len: 15; abundance: once; j_gene: TRBJ2-4; v_gene: TRBV10-3; CDR3nt: TGTGCCATCAGGGGACAGGCCACTGACCAAAACATTCAGTACTTC; CDR3aa: CAIRGQATDQNIQYF
d_gene: TRBD1; len: 15; abundance: .; j_gene: TRBJ2-7; v_gene: TRBV6-1; CDR3nt: TGTGCCAGCAGTGAAATGAGGGGGACAGGGTACGAGCAGTACTTC; CDR3aa: CASSEMRGTGYEQYF
d_gene: .; len: 14; abundance: .; j_gene: TRBJ2-3; v_gene: TRBV7-7; CDR3nt: TGTGCTAGCAGCTTAATCCTAGGGGCAGATACGCAGTATTTT; CDR3aa: CASSLILGADTQYF
d_gene: .; len: 15; abundance: .; j_gene: TRBJ1-2; v_gene: TRBV14; CDR3nt: TGTGCCAGCAGCCAAGCTACAGTGGCTAACTATGGCTACACCTTC; CDR3aa: CASSQATVANYGYTF
d_gene: TRBD2; len: 16; abundance: .; j_gene: TRBJ2-7; v_gene: TRBV15; CDR3nt: TGTGCCACCAGCACTAGAAGCGGGGTCCGCTCCTACGAGCAGTACTTC; CDR3aa: CATSTRSGVRSYEQYF
d_gene: .; len: 11; abundance: .; j_gene: TRBJ1-1; v_gene: TRBV19; CDR3nt: TGTGCCGTTAAAGTCCGGGCTGAAGCTTTCTTT; CDR3aa: CAVKVRAEAFF
d_gene: .; len: 15; abundance: once; j_gene: TRBJ2-1; v_gene: TRBV5-8; CDR3nt: TGTGCCAGCAGCTCACAGGGGAGGACCTACAATGAGCAGTTCTTC; CDR3aa: CASSSQGRTYNEQFF
d_gene: .; len: 13; abundance: .; j_gene: TRBJ1-1; v_gene: TRBV28; CDR3nt: TGTGCCAGCATGGGGGCGGGTAGGACTGAAGCTTTCTTT; CDR3aa: CASMGAGRTEAFF
d_gene: .; len: 14; abundance: .; j_gene: TRBJ1-1; v_gene: TRBV7-9; CDR3nt: TGTGCCAGCAGCTTAGCGGCAGGGGAGGTTGAAGCTTTCTTT; CDR3aa: CASSLAAGEVEAFF
d_gene: .; len: 17; abundance: .; j_gene: TRBJ2-2; v_gene: TRBV18; CDR3nt: TGTGCCAGCTCACCACCGGCCCTTCATGGGTCCAGCGGGGAGCTGTTTTTT; CDR3aa: CASSPPALHGSSGELFF